This is a list of T cell receptor beta chains from one sample in a study. Each CDR3 protein gets one entry after TCRdb re-called the 5' RACE reads with MiXCR. The sample yields tens of thousands of distinct CDR3 sequences, 22% seen once. The sample comprised memory CD4+ T cells sorted from a lymph node. These receptors were collected from a female donor with breast cancer. CDR3s include the opening cysteine and the closing phenylalanine or tryptophan. The D gene is left open where the match is weak. Only part of the rows carry a size: once, few, many, or a class if the clone is expanded.

d_gene: .; j_gene: TRBJ1-4; len: 13; abundance: few; v_gene: TRBV20-1; CDR3aa: CSAIGTAGEKLFF; CDR3nt: TGCAGTGCCATAGGGACTGCGGGTGAAAAACTGTTTTTT
d_gene: TRBD2; j_gene: TRBJ2-1; len: 15; abundance: .; v_gene: TRBV20-1; CDR3aa: CSATRVSGSLNEQFF; CDR3nt: TGCAGTGCTACCCGGGTTAGCGGGAGTCTCAATGAGCAGTTCTTC
d_gene: TRBD1; j_gene: TRBJ2-5; len: 15; abundance: few; v_gene: TRBV4-1; CDR3aa: CASSQQMGQQETQYF; CDR3nt: TGCGCCAGCAGCCAACAGATGGGACAGCAAGAGACCCAGTACTTC
d_gene: TRBD2; j_gene: TRBJ2-4; len: 15; abundance: many; v_gene: TRBV7-3; CDR3aa: CASSLTASGQNIQYF; CDR3nt: TGTGCCAGCAGCTTAACTGCTAGCGGCCAAAACATTCAGTACTTC
d_gene: TRBD1; j_gene: TRBJ1-1; len: 14; abundance: .; v_gene: TRBV5-1; CDR3aa: CASSTGTGFTEAFF; CDR3nt: TGCGCCAGCAGCACCGGGACAGGGTTCACTGAAGCTTTCTTT
d_gene: .; j_gene: TRBJ1-1; len: 13; abundance: .; v_gene: TRBV2; CDR3aa: CASSGQANTEAFF; CDR3nt: TGTGCCAGCAGTGGACAGGCCAACACTGAAGCTTTCTTT
d_gene: .; j_gene: TRBJ1-1; len: 13; abundance: .; v_gene: TRBV29-1; CDR3aa: CSVEAQIGAEAFF; CDR3nt: TGCAGCGTTGAAGCTCAAATAGGGGCTGAAGCTTTCTTT
d_gene: TRBD2; j_gene: TRBJ2-7; len: 15; abundance: .; v_gene: TRBV19; CDR3aa: CASSIATGGTYEQYF; CDR3nt: TGTGCCAGTAGTATTGCGACGGGGGGGACCTACGAGCAGTACTTC
d_gene: .; j_gene: TRBJ2-1; len: 13; abundance: once; v_gene: TRBV9; CDR3aa: CASSVARNNEQFF; CDR3nt: TGTGCCAGCAGCGTAGCTAGAAACAATGAGCAGTTCTTC
d_gene: .; j_gene: TRBJ2-5; len: 15; abundance: few; v_gene: TRBV11-3; CDR3aa: CASSTRSRAGETQYF; CDR3nt: TGTGCCAGCAGCACCCGTTCACGGGCGGGCGAGACCCAGTACTTC
d_gene: .; j_gene: TRBJ1-1; len: 15; abundance: .; v_gene: TRBV5-1; CDR3aa: CASSSSFLGGTEAFF; CDR3nt: TGCGCCAGCAGCTCGTCCTTTCTAGGGGGAACTGAAGCTTTCTTT
d_gene: .; j_gene: TRBJ2-5; len: 14; abundance: .; v_gene: TRBV7-2; CDR3aa: CASSLGLLRETQYF; CDR3nt: TGTGCCAGCAGCTTAGGACTACTTCGTGAGACCCAGTACTTC
d_gene: .; j_gene: TRBJ1-5; len: 13; abundance: many; v_gene: TRBV6-1; CDR3aa: CASRVTGFQPQHF; CDR3nt: TGTGCCAGCAGGGTAACAGGTTTCCAGCCCCAGCATTTT
d_gene: .; j_gene: TRBJ1-1; len: 14; abundance: .; v_gene: TRBV6-2/TRBV6-3; CDR3aa: CASSYYRATTEAFF; CDR3nt: TGTGCCAGCAGTTACTACAGGGCGACCACTGAAGCTTTCTTT
d_gene: TRBD2; j_gene: TRBJ2-3; len: 14; abundance: few; v_gene: TRBV29-1; CDR3aa: CSVSGTSDADTQYF; CDR3nt: TGCAGCGTTTCCGGGACTAGCGACGCAGATACGCAGTATTTT
d_gene: .; j_gene: TRBJ2-3; len: 17; abundance: .; v_gene: TRBV20-1; CDR3aa: CSARVIAMGWGTDTQYF; CDR3nt: TGCAGTGCTAGAGTTATAGCGATGGGATGGGGCACAGATACGCAGTATTTT
d_gene: TRBD1; j_gene: TRBJ1-5; len: 14; abundance: many; v_gene: TRBV20-1; CDR3aa: CSARDRQGHQPQHF; CDR3nt: TGCAGTGCTAGAGATCGACAGGGCCATCAGCCCCAGCATTTT
d_gene: .; j_gene: TRBJ1-2; len: 16; abundance: few; v_gene: TRBV5-5; CDR3aa: CASSLAAGTPPHGYTF; CDR3nt: TGTGCCAGCAGCTTGGCTGCCGGGACACCCCCCCATGGCTACACCTTC
d_gene: .; j_gene: TRBJ1-1; len: 13; abundance: many; v_gene: TRBV5-1; CDR3aa: CASSFGAGTEAFF; CDR3nt: TGCGCCAGCAGCTTCGGAGCGGGCACTGAAGCTTTCTTT
d_gene: TRBD1; j_gene: TRBJ1-2; len: 13; abundance: .; v_gene: TRBV18; CDR3aa: CASSPDRGDGYTF; CDR3nt: TGTGCCAGCTCACCCGACAGGGGGGATGGCTACACCTTC
d_gene: .; j_gene: TRBJ1-1; len: 12; abundance: many; v_gene: TRBV6-5; CDR3aa: CASSSSRVEAFF; CDR3nt: TGTGCCAGCAGTTCCTCCCGGGTAGAGGCTTTCTTT
d_gene: .; j_gene: TRBJ2-1; len: 14; abundance: few; v_gene: TRBV5-1; CDR3aa: CASSPGTLRLGQFF; CDR3nt: TGCGCCAGCAGCCCCGGGACACTCCGTTTAGGGCAGTTCTTC
d_gene: .; j_gene: TRBJ2-2; len: 14; abundance: .; v_gene: TRBV19; CDR3aa: CASIRRSNTGELFF; CDR3nt: TGTGCCAGTATTAGACGTTCGAACACCGGGGAGCTGTTTTTT
d_gene: .; j_gene: TRBJ2-5; len: 15; abundance: many; v_gene: TRBV5-1; CDR3aa: CASSPWEARAETQYF; CDR3nt: TGCGCCAGCAGCCCCTGGGAGGCTCGGGCAGAGACCCAGTACTTC